The clone carrying this T cell receptor (beta chain) showed up just a few times. The CDR3 consists of 13 residues. Germline CDR1 is SGHRS and CDR2 is YFSETQ. V dropped 4 bases and J dropped 4 bases, with 11 bases sitting between them. The sample belongs to a study of blood T cell repertoires in COVID-19. Clones were sequenced by immunoSEQ multiplex PCR, and TCRdb holds only the in-frame ones, with some missing. Of about 120,000 clones in the sample, 82% were seen once. The J gene is TRBJ1-2, the V gene TRBV5-1; D unclear. The TCR comes from a human donor in a cohort sampled during active COVID-19. The specimen was peripheral blood. CDR3 amino acids: CASSPQDTYGYTF. The CDR3 bases are TGCGCCAGCAGCCCCCAGGATACCTATGGCTACACCTTC. The full variable domain, with the rest looked up from reference TRBV5-1 and TRBJ1-2, is KAGVTQTPRYLIKTRGQQVTLSCSPISGHRSVSWYQQTPGQGLQFLFEYFSETQRNKGNFPGRFSGRQFSNSRSEMNVSTLELGDSALYLCASSPQDTYGYTFGSGTRLTVV.